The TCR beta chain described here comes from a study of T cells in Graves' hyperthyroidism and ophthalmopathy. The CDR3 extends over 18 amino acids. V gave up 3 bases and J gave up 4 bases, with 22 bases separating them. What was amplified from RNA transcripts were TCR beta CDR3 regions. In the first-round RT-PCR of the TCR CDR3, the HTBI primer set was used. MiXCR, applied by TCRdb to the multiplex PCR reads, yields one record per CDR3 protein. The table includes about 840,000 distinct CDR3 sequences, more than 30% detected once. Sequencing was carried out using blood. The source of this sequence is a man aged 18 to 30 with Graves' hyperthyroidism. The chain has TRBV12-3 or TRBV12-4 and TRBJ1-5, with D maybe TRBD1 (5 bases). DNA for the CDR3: TGTGCCAGCAGTTTTCGGGGGGGGGAACTGGGATGTAATCAGCCCCAGCATTTT. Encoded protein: CASSFRGGELGCNQPQHF.